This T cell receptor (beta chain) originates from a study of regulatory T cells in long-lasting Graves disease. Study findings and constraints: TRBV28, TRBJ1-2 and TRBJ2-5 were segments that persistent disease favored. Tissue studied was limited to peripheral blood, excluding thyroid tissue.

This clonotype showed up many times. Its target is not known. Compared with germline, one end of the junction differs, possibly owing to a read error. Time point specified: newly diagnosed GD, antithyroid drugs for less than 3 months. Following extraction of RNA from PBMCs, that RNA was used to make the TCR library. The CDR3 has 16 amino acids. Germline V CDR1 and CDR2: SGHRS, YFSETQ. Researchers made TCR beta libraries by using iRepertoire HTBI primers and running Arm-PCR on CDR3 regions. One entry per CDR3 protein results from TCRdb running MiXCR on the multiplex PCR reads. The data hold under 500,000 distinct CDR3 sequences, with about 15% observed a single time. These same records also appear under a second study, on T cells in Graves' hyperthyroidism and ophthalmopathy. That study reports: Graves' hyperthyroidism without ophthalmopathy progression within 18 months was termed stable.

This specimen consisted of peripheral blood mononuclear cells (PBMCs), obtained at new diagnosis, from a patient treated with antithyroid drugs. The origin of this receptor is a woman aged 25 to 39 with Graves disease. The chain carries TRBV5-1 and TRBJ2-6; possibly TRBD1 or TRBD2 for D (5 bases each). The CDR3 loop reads CASSLAGTSGANVLTF. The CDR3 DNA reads TGTGCCAGCAGCTTGGCCGGGACGTCTGGGGCCAACGTCCTGACTTTC.